This T cell receptor (beta chain) was profiled in a study of T cell changes during pregnancy in multiple sclerosis. The germline V gene has CDR1 MNHEY and CDR2 SVGAGI. Trimming removed 0 bases from V and 5 bases from J; junction bases left unmatched: 0. CDR3 size: 13 residues. The assay was immunoSEQ multiplex PCR, and TCRdb's table has in-frame clones only and misses some. The sample shows 100,000 or so clones, approximately 90% of them seen only once. About this clone: Other DNA sequences in this specimen translate into the identical CDR3.

Sequences were derived from peripheral blood, sampled after pregnancy. The genes are TRBV6-5 and TRBJ1-1; 7 nucleotides match TRBD1. The TCR was taken from a female donor with multiple sclerosis, enrolled in a pregnancy study. The CDR3 loop reads CASSYSTGTEAFF. In DNA, the CDR3 is TGTGCCAGCAGTTACTCGACAGGGACTGAAGCTTTCTTT.